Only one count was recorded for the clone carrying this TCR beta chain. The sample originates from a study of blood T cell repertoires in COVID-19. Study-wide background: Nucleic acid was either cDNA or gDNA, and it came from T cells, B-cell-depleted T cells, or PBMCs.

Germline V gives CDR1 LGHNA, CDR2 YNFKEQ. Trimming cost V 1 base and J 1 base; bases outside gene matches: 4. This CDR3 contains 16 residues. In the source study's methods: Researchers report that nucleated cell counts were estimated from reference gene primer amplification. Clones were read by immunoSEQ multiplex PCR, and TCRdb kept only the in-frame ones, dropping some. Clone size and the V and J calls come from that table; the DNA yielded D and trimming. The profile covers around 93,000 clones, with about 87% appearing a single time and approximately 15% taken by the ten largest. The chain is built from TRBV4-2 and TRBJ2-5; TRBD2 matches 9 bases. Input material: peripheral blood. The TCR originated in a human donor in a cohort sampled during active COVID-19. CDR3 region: CASSQAVAGAQETQYF. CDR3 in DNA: TGTGCCAGCAGCCAAGCAGTAGCGGGAGCCCAAGAGACCCAGTACTTC.